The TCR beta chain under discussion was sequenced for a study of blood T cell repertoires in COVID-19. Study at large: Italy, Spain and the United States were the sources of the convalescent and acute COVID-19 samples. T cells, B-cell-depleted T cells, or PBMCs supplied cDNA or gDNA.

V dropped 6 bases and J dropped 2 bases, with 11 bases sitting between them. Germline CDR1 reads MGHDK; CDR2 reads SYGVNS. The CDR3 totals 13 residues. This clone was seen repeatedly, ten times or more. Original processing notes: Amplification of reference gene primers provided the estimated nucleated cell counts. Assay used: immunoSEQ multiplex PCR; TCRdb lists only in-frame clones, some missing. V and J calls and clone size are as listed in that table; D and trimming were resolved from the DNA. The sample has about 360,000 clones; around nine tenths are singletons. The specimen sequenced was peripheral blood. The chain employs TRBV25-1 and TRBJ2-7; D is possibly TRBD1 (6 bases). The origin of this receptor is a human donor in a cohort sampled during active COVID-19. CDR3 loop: CASSADSPYEQYF. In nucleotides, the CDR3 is TGTGCCAGCAGCGCGGACAGCCCCTACGAGCAGTACTTC.